The next 29 T cell receptor beta chains were all read from a single sample in a study of blood T cells in healthy people across ages. A sample-barcoded 5' primer and a J-beta primer mix were used in a second PCR of roughly 7 to 11 cycles. TCRdb redid the calling of the 5' RACE reads with MiXCR, one entry per CDR3 protein. The repertoire holds around 1,700,000 distinct CDR3 sequences, with 28% as singletons. Material for sequencing was blood. All receptors come from a young woman in good health.

Turning to this clonotype: This may be a read error: a much more frequent sequence differs by one nucleotide. CDR3 nucleotides: TGCAGTGTCAGAAGCGGGGAGGAATACAATGAGCAGTTCTTC. It codes for CSVRSGEEYNEQFF. The genes are TRBV20-1 and TRBJ2-1; 7 nucleotides match TRBD2. This CDR3 has 14 amino acids. With V trimmed by 7 bases and J by 4 bases, 10 bases remained unmatched. Germline CDR1 reads DFQATT; CDR2 reads SNEGSKA (reference sequence).

The chain has TRBV9 and TRBJ2-1; D possibly corresponds to TRBD2 (5 bases). This CDR3 spans 14 amino acids. V gave up 4 bases and J gave up 13 bases, with 21 bases separating them. Germline CDR1 is SGDLS and CDR2 is YYNGEE. CDR3 sequence reads: CASSPRVGGMVQFF. CDR3 sequence (DNA): TGTGCCAGCAGCCCGAGGGTCGGTGGCATGGTACAGTTCTTC.

Many counts were recorded for this clonotype. This chain links TRBV9 with TRBJ2-1; TRBD2 is a possible D gene (5 bases). With 4 bases removed from V and 3 bases from J, the gap between germline ends came to 14 bases. The CDR3 contains 15 residues. The germline gives CDR1 SGDLS, CDR2 YYNGEE. CDR3 in amino acids: CASSTDGLLYNEQFF. Here the CDR3 DNA reads TGTGCCAGCAGCACCGACGGACTCCTCTACAATGAGCAGTTCTTC. Full variable domain (missing parts from reference TRBV9 and TRBJ2-1): DSGVTQTPKHLITATGQRVTLRCSPRSGDLSVYWYQQSLDQGLQFLIQYYNGEERAKGNILERFSAQQFPDLHSELNLSSLELGDSALYFCASSTDGLLYNEQFFGPGTRLTVL.

A remark on this clonotype: Being one base from a much bigger clone, this may be a read error. In this CDR3 the conserved last residue, phenylalanine or tryptophan, is missing, so a read error is likely. The chain recombines TRBV5-1 with TRBJ1-2, with 7 bases lining up with TRBD1. This CDR3 is 16 amino acids long. Germline V lookup: CDR1 SGHRS, CDR2 YFSETQ. V shed 1 base and J 0 bases; nucleotides not matched to a gene: 6. The CDR3 coding sequence is TGCGCCAGCAGCTTGTACAACACAGGGGCTAACTATGGCTACACCTGC. Translation: CASSLYNTGANYGYTC.

A word on this clonotype: This may come from a read error, since a much larger clone is one base off. The chain joins TRBV20-1 to TRBJ2-1; D may correspond to TRBD1 or TRBD2 (5 bases each). The J call is uncertain, as TRBJ2-7 better fits the DNA end. The CDR3 length is 14 residues. CDR1 and CDR2 (germline): DFQATT, SNEGSKA (reference sequence). DNA of the CDR3: TGCAGTGCTACTCTCCGACGGGGCTACAATGAGCAGTACTTC. It specifies CSATLRRGYNEQYF.

The chain combines TRBV28 with TRBJ2-1; 8 nucleotides align to TRBD1. V dropped 2 bases and J dropped 8; count of bases not matched to a gene: 11. CDR3 length equals 16 residues. The germline gives CDR1 MDHEN, CDR2 SYDVKM. The chain's CDR3 is CASSLLRGRGSYEQFF. The CDR3 region has the DNA TGTGCCAGCAGTTTACTCAGGGGGCGCGGGTCATATGAGCAGTTCTTC.

This sequence joins TRBV5-1 and TRBJ2-7; a weak D match, TRBD1 (6 bases). The V gene's germline CDR1 is SGHRS and CDR2 YFSETQ. This CDR3 is 14 amino acids long. V was clipped by 4 bases and J by 3 bases, with 14 bases between them. The CDR3 loop is CASSLTGPGYEQYF. The CDR3, as DNA: TGCGCCAGCAGCCTAACAGGGCCGGGCTACGAGCAGTACTTC.

This clonotype was counted only a few times. The chain uses TRBV5-1 and TRBJ2-5; 11 bases are shared with TRBD2. V shed 6 bases, J shed 2 bases, and the junction held 6 bases outside the gene matches. This CDR3 has 15 amino acids. CDR1 SGHRS and CDR2 YFSETQ come from the germline V gene. CDR3 in DNA: TGCGCCAGCACCCCTCTAGCGGGGGGACAAGAGACCCAGTACTTC. Its translation: CASTPLAGGQETQYF.

The chain carries TRBV29-1 and TRBJ2-3; 14 nucleotides align to TRBD2. Germline V gene data show CDR1 as SQVTM and CDR2 as ANQGSEA. J was trimmed by 1 base and V by 3 bases; bases with no gene match: 3. The CDR3 length is 16 residues. Written as DNA, the CDR3 is TGCAGCGTTGAGGGACTAGCGGGAGCGGGCACAGATACGCAGTATTTT. The encoded protein is CSVEGLAGAGTDTQYF.

This clonotype was recorded a few times. This CDR3 reads CATSATSGNYNEQFF. The CDR3 DNA is TGTGCCACCAGCGCCACCTCGGGGAACTACAATGAGCAGTTCTTC. This chain uses TRBV15 with TRBJ2-1; TRBD2 is a possible D gene (5 bases). Germline V CDR1 and CDR2: LNHNV, YYDKDF (reference sequence). This CDR3 region has 15 residues. V lost 5 bases and J lost 3, with 14 bases in between.

This chain connects TRBV12-3 or TRBV12-4 to TRBJ1-5, with D perhaps matching TRBD1 (6 bases). Trimming cost V 2 bases and J 4 bases, with 12 bases left between them. This CDR3 spans 15 amino acids. CDR3 residues: CASSLTGRPNQPQHF. The CDR3 region has the DNA TGTGCCAGCAGTTTAACAGGGAGACCTAATCAGCCCCAGCATTTT.

V usage is TRBV5-5 and J usage is TRBJ1-1; D is uncertain. There are 17 residues in the CDR3. Between the trimmed V and J ends, which lost 0 bases and 0 bases, there was a span of 15 bases. CDR1 SGHKS and CDR2 YYEKEE come from the germline V gene (reference sequence). The CDR3 reads CASSLVGLERVNTEAFF. DNA for the CDR3: TGTGCCAGCAGCTTGGTAGGGTTAGAAAGGGTGAACACTGAAGCTTTCTTT.

This chain connects TRBV30 to TRBJ1-4, with unresolved D. The CDR3 extends over 13 amino acids. Germline V gives CDR1 GTSNPN, CDR2 SVGIG (reference sequence). The germline V and J ends were trimmed by 3 bases and 4 bases, with 9 bases remaining between them. The CDR3 sequence is CAWSGDINEKLFF. The CDR3 DNA is TGTGCCTGGAGCGGGGATATTAATGAAAAACTGTTTTTT.

In this sample, this clonotype turned up a few times. The gene calls are TRBV20-1 and TRBJ1-2; 7 bases map to TRBD1. This CDR3 contains 14 residues. Germline V gives CDR1 DFQATT, CDR2 SNEGSKA (reference sequence). V was pared by 5 bases and J by 6 bases, with 12 bases of the junction left unmatched. The CDR3 DNA sequence: TGCAGTGCTGCCACAGGGGCTGGGCAGGATGGCTACACCTTC. The encoded protein is CSAATGAGQDGYTF.

The chain has TRBV7-9 and TRBJ1-4; D perhaps matches TRBD1 (5 bases). This CDR3 is built from 15 residues. V shed 1 base and J shed 8 bases, with 14 bases lying between them. Germline CDR1 is SEHNR and CDR2 is FQNEAQ (reference sequence). The CDR3 sequence: CASSLGSRTYEKLFF. As DNA, the CDR3 is TGTGCCAGCAGCTTAGGAAGTAGGACATACGAAAAACTGTTTTTT.

This chain uses TRBV25-1 with TRBJ1-2; weak D call: TRBD1 (5 bases). CDR1 and CDR2 (germline): MGHDK, SYGVNS. The length of the CDR3 is 14 residues. V was clipped by 1 base and J by 3 bases, with 9 bases between them. The CDR3 reads CASSESGGYYGYTF. In DNA form, the CDR3 reads TGTGCCAGCAGTGAATCGGGGGGGTACTATGGCTACACCTTC.

This rearrangement joins TRBV6-6 to TRBJ1-5; D is unresolved. CDR3 length equals 16 residues. Germline V lookup: CDR1 MNHNY, CDR2 SVGAGI (reference sequence). V shed 0 bases and J shed 0 bases, with 9 bases lying between them. CDR3 DNA sequence: TGTGCCAGCAGTTACTCGTATAGGAATAGCAATCAGCCCCAGCATTTT. As protein: CASSYSYRNSNQPQHF.

A word on this clonotype: This may be a read error: a much more frequent sequence differs by one nucleotide. The gene calls are TRBV20-1 and TRBJ2-5; 13 bases agree with TRBD2. Germline V gene data show CDR1 as DFQATT and CDR2 as SNEGSKA (reference sequence). The CDR3 covers 12 residues. CDR3 in amino acids: CSAGLAGEAQYF. CDR3 nucleotide sequence: TGCAGTGCTGGACTAGCGGGAGAGGCCCAGTACTTC.

This clonotype occurred a few times. The J gene is TRBJ2-4, the V gene TRBV6-5; the match to TRBD1 covers 8 bases. Germline lookup yields CDR1 MNHEY and CDR2 SVGAGI. The CDR3 is 14 amino acids. The V segment lost 0 bases and the J segment 13 bases; nucleotides outside the gene matches: 8. CDR3 nucleotide sequence: TGTGCCAGCAGTTACTCGACTCAGGGGGCACAGCAGTACTTC. It yields the protein CASSYSTQGAQQYF.

V is TRBV4-1 and J is TRBJ2-3; no firm D call. The V gene's germline CDR1 is MGHRA and CDR2 YSYEKL. The CDR3 length is 13 residues. The germline V and J ends were trimmed by 3 bases and 4 bases, with 8 bases remaining between them. The CDR3 region is CASSQTNADTQYF. In DNA, the CDR3 is TGCGCCAGCAGCCAGACCAACGCAGATACGCAGTATTTT.

This clonotype was recorded at least ten times. J is TRBJ2-7 and V is TRBV29-1; D gene uncertain. Trimming cost V 4 bases and J 3 bases, with 10 bases left between them. The CDR3 has 12 amino acids. Germline V lookup: CDR1 SQVTM, CDR2 ANQGSEA. CDR3 nucleotide sequence: TGCAGCGTTGCCCAGGACGGCTACGAGCAGTACTTC. This translates into CSVAQDGYEQYF.

This clonotype was detected ten times or more. The CDR3 here is CSARQYLQETQYF. The CDR3 region has the DNA TGCAGCGCCCGACAGTACCTCCAAGAGACCCAGTACTTC. J is TRBJ2-5 and V is TRBV29-1, with D perhaps TRBD1 (5 bases). V was shortened by 7 bases and J by 1 base, with 13 bases between the two germline ends. The CDR3 has 13 amino acids. Germline CDR1 and CDR2: SQVTM and ANQGSEA.

This clonotype was counted a few times. The V gene is TRBV9, the J gene TRBJ2-3, with 11 positions matching TRBD2. From germline, CDR1 is SGDLS and CDR2 YYNGEE. The V segment lost 1 base and the J segment 2 bases; nucleotides outside the gene matches: 3. The CDR3 sequence is 16 residues long. The CDR3 sequence is CASSVTSGGLTDTQYF. The CDR3, as DNA: TGTGCCAGCAGCGTAACTAGCGGGGGTCTCACAGATACGCAGTATTTT.

The rearrangement links TRBV12-5 to TRBJ1-1; D uncertain. The CDR3 sequence is 13 residues long. V was clipped by 7 bases and J by 4 bases, with 13 bases between them. From germline, CDR1 is LGHNT and CDR2 FRNRAP. The CDR3 DNA reads TGTGCTAGTGTTCTAATCGGATCCACTGAAGCTTTCTTT. This encodes CASVLIGSTEAFF.

This clonotype occurred a few times. CDR3 DNA: TGTGCCAGCAGTCGGGACAGCGAGTATAATTCACCCCTCCACTTT. Translation gives CASSRDSEYNSPLHF. V gene TRBV27 combines with J gene TRBJ1-6, with 7 bases identical to TRBD1. The V gene's germline CDR1 is MNHEY and CDR2 SMNVEV (reference sequence). Trimming took 5 bases from V and 4 from J; bases not matched to a gene: 5. This CDR3 region has 15 residues.

To note about this clonotype: This may stem from a read error, because a much larger clone lies one nucleotide away. The V gene is TRBV7-2, the J gene TRBJ2-1, with a tentative D call TRBD2 (5 bases). The germline V and J ends were trimmed by 5 bases and 10 bases, with 15 bases remaining between them. Germline loops: CDR1 SGHTA, CDR2 FQGNSA. This CDR3 spans 13 amino acids. CDR3 DNA: TGTGCCAGCAGCGCGGGTCTGACCTACGAGCAGTTCTTC. The encoded protein is CASSAGLTYEQFF.

V and J are TRBV4-1 and TRBJ2-4, with D maybe TRBD2 (6 bases). This CDR3 contains 14 residues. V lost 3 bases and J lost 13, with 19 bases in between. Germline V gene data show CDR1 as MGHRA and CDR2 as YSYEKL. The CDR3 here is CASSHPGGKGEQYF. CDR3 coding DNA: TGCGCCAGCAGCCATCCCGGAGGGAAAGGTGAGCAGTACTTC.

The rearrangement joins TRBV28 to TRBJ1-2; TRBD1 matches at 8 bases. Germline V gene lookup returns CDR1 MDHEN and CDR2 SYDVKM. V trimming: 5 bases; J trimming: 4 bases; junction bases outside the gene matches: 9. The CDR3 extends over 15 amino acids. CDR3 loop: CASSTLRQGSYGYTF. The CDR3 region has the DNA TGTGCCAGCAGTACCCTCAGACAGGGGAGCTATGGCTACACCTTC.

The chain couples TRBV5-1 to TRBJ2-3; the match to TRBD2 covers 11 bases. V lost 2 bases, J lost 4 bases, and 3 bases stayed unmatched. This CDR3 has 15 residues. The germline V gene encodes CDR1 SGHRS and CDR2 YFSETQ. CDR3 in amino acids: CASSFTSGRSDTQYF. In DNA, the CDR3 is TGCGCCAGCAGCTTCACTAGCGGGAGATCAGATACGCAGTATTTT.